The source of this T cell receptor beta chain is a study of T cell responses to AZD1222 COVID-19 vaccine. This CDR3 has 14 amino acids. Trimming pared 3 bases from V and 2 bases from J, leaving 11 bases between. The germline gives CDR1 KGHSH, CDR2 LQKENI. The table came from immunoSEQ multiplex PCR; TCRdb's copy has only in-frame clones and leaves some out. The data contain 110,000 to 150,000 clones, around 90% of them singletons. Sequenced here: peripheral blood, sampled on day 0 of AZD1222 vaccination. The TCR was taken from an adult in good health. The chain couples TRBV18 to TRBJ2-7; D unresolved. CDR3 sequence reads: CASSPLVRPYEQYF. The CDR3 bases are TGTGCCAGCTCACCCTTGGTCCGCCCCTACGAGCAGTACTTC.